This T cell receptor (beta chain) was sequenced in a study of blood T cell repertoires in COVID-19. This clone was seen a handful of times. Clones were sequenced by immunoSEQ multiplex PCR, and TCRdb holds only the in-frame ones, with some missing. Of 65,000 to 100,000 clones listed, less than 85% are singletons. This clonotype was sampled from a human donor in a cohort sampled during active COVID-19. Sequenced material: peripheral blood.

CDR3 residues: CASSPGSLRGTYEQYF. CDR3 sequence (DNA): TGTGCCAGCAGCCCGGGATCCCTGCGAGGGACCTACGAGCAGTACTTC. V is TRBV3-1 (or the pseudogene TRBV3-2) and J is TRBJ2-7; tentatively, D is TRBD2 (5 bases). Germline V gene sequence: CDR1 LGHDT, CDR2 YNNKEL (reference sequence). The CDR3 runs 16 residues. The V gene lost 4 bases and the J gene lost 2 bases, with 18 bases spanning the gap.